This TCR beta chain was documented in a study of regulatory T cells in long-lasting Graves disease. Researchers made TCR beta libraries by using iRepertoire HTBI primers and running Arm-PCR on CDR3 regions. TCRdb itself ran the multiplex PCR reads through MiXCR, one entry per CDR3 protein. The table records under 500,000 distinct CDR3 sequences, around 21% of them present only once. V was clipped by 9 bases and J by 4 bases, with 16 bases between them. Germline V gives CDR1 LNHNV, CDR2 YYDKDF (reference sequence). The CDR3 spans 14 residues. Ten or more counts support this clonotype. The sample's time point: persistent/refractory GD, antithyroid drugs over 5 years with positive TRAb. Following extraction of RNA from PBMCs, that RNA was used to make the TCR library.

This TCR was recovered from a female donor with Graves disease. The chain employs TRBV15 and TRBJ1-5; possible D gene TRBD1, 6 bases. Sequenced material: peripheral blood mononuclear cells (PBMCs), taken when the disease was refractory, from a patient treated with antithyroid drugs. The DNA of the CDR3 is TGTGCCACGGGCGGACAGAACATTAATCAGCCCCAGCATTTT. It yields the protein CATGGQNINQPQHF.